This T cell receptor (beta chain) came from a study of blood T cells in healthy people across ages. Alongside a J-beta primer mix, a sample-barcoded 5' primer served in a second PCR lasting 7 to 11 cycles. Each cDNA molecule was tagged by a template-switch adaptor with 12 random nucleotides. TCRdb re-derived calls from the 5' RACE reads in MiXCR, one entry per CDR3 protein. The sample lists roughly 800,000 distinct CDR3 sequences, 58% occurring once. The CDR3 has 14 residues. CDR1 is SGHAT, CDR2 FQNNGV, per germline. The ends were cut back, 5 bases at V and 5 bases at J, with 15 bases in the middle. The J gene is TRBJ1-2, the V gene TRBV11-2; D may be TRBD1 (5 bases). Input material: blood. The clonotype originates from a man aged 30-40 years in good health. The CDR3 bases are TGTGCCAGCAGCCTTCTCGGGGCCGCATATGGCTACACCTTC. Its protein product is CASSLLGAAYGYTF.